This T cell receptor (beta chain) was profiled in a study of T cells in Graves' hyperthyroidism and ophthalmopathy. Study-wide results and limits: Most expanded thyroid clonotypes above 0.001 recurred in blood. Model predictions of ophthalmopathy came a median roughly 6.4 months before onset.

Authors of the study amplified TCR beta CDR3 regions from RNA transcripts. The HTBI primer set was used in a first-round RT-PCR of the TCR CDR3. One entry per CDR3 protein results from TCRdb running MiXCR on the multiplex PCR reads. Of roughly 250,000 distinct CDR3 sequences listed, roughly 15% are singletons. The length of the CDR3 is 15 residues. Germline assignment: CDR1 MDHEN and CDR2 SYDVKM. V was clipped by 6 bases and J by 3 bases, with 18 bases between them. Exclusion of patients followed from uncontrolled infection, other autoimmune disease, pregnancy or lactation. The PBMCs studied were ones that came from about 10 ml fresh peripheral blood. At least ten counts were recorded for this clonotype. The antigen is not known.

The TCR sequence derives from a woman aged 40 to 50 with Graves' hyperthyroidism that later progressed to Graves' ophthalmopathy. Material for sequencing was blood. This chain joins TRBV28 and TRBJ2-7, with D perhaps matching TRBD2 (6 bases). CDR3 amino acids: CASSWFGGFNYEQYF. CDR3 bases: TGTGCCAGCAGCTGGTTTGGGGGGTTCAACTACGAGCAGTACTTC. The whole variable domain, filled in from reference TRBV28 and TRBJ2-7, reads DVKVTQSSRYLVKRTGEKVFLECVQDMDHENMFWYRQDPGLGLRLIYFSYDVKMKEKGDIPEGYSVSREKKERFSLILESASTNQTSMYLCASSWFGGFNYEQYFGPGTRLTVT.